This T cell receptor beta chain is drawn from a study of T-cell reconstitution after alpha-beta-depleted transplantation in children. The CDR3 extends over 14 amino acids. The germline V gene has CDR1 SGHRS and CDR2 YFSETQ. Trimming cost V 0 bases and J 4 bases, with 10 bases left between them. A library of TCRbeta sequences, prepared with unique molecular identifiers, was generated. TCRdb re-called the PCR reads through MiXCR, storing one row per CDR3 protein. This sample has roughly 220,000 distinct CDR3 sequences, with around 13% found just once. The sample consisted of PBMCs from the stem cell graft donor, taken from the stem cell graft. V usage is TRBV5-1 and J usage is TRBJ1-2; weak D call: TRBD1 (5 bases). The receptor was isolated from a human donor who donated a stem cell graft to a child with acute lymphoblastic leukemia. In DNA form, the CDR3 reads TGCGCCAGCAGCTTGGAAGGACACACCTATGGCTACACCTTC. Translation: CASSLEGHTYGYTF.